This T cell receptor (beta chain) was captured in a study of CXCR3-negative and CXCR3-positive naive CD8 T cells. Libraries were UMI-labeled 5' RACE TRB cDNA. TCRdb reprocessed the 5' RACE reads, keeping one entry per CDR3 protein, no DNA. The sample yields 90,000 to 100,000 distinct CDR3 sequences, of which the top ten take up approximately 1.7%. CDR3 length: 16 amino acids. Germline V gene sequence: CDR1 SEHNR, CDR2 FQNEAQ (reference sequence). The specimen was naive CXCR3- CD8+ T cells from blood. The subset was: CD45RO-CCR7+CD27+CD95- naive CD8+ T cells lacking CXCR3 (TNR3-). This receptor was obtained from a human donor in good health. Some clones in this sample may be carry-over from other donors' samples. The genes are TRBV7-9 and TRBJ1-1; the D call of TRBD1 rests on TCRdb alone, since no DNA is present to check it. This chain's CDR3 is CASSLGTVGGDTEAFF.